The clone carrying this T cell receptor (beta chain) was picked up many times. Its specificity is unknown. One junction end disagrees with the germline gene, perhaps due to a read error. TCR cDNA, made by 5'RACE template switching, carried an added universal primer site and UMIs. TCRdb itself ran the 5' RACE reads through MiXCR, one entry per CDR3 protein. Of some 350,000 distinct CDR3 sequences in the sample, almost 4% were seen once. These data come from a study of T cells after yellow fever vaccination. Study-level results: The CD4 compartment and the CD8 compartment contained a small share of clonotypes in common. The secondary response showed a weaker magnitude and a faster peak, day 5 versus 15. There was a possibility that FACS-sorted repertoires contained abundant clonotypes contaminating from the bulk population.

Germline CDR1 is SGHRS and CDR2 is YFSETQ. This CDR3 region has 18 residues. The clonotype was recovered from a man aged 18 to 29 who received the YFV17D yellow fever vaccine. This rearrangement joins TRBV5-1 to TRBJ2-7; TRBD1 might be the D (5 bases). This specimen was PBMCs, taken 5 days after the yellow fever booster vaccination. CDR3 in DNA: TGCGCCAGCAGCATGGGTCTCTGGGGCGAGCTAGTCTCCGACGAGCAGTACTTC. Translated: CASSMGLWGELVSDEQYF.